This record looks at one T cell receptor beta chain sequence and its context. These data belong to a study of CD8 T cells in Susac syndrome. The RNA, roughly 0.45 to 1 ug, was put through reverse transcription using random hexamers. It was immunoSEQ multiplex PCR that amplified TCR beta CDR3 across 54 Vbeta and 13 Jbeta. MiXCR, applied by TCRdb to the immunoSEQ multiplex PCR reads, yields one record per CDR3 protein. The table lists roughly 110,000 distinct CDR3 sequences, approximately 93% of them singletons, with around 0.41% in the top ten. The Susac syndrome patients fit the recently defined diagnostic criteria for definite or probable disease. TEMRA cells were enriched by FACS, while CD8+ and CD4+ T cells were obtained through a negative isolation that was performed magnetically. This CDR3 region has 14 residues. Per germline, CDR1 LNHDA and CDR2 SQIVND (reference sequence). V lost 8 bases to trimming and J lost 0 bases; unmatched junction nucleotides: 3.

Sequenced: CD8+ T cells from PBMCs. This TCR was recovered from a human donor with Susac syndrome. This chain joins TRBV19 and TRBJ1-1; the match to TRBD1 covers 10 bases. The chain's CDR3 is CASSGTGVNTEAFF. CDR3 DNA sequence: TGTGCCAGTTCCGGGACAGGGGTGAACACTGAAGCTTTCTTT. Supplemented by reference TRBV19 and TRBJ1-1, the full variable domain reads DGGITQSPKYLFRKEGQNVTLSCEQNLNHDAMYWYRQDPGQGLRLIYYSQIVNDFQKGDIAEGYSVSREKKESFPLTVTSAQKNPTAFYLCASSGTGVNTEAFFGQGTRLTVV.